Included here is one TCR beta chain sequence, with context. Germline CDR1 is SEHNR and CDR2 is FQNEAQ (reference sequence). Trimming left V 11 bases short and J 3 bases short, with 5 bases between. The CDR3 spans 9 residues. This sample was taken from a study of human T cells and chemical hapten exposure. The time point denotes: patch test 3, about 24 weeks after DPC sensitization. Described treatment: therapeutic diphenylcyclopropenone sensitization with weekly scalp DPC. TCRdb re-called the RACE reads through MiXCR, storing one row per CDR3 protein. This sample yields 95,000 to 150,000 distinct CDR3 sequences, of which roughly 10% are seen a single time; approximately 2.5% belongs to the top ten.

V is TRBV7-9 and J is TRBJ2-7, with D possibly being TRBD1 or TRBD2 (5 bases each). Here the sequenced sample was whole blood, taken in connection with sensitization to the hapten diphenylcyclopropenone (DPC). The source is a woman aged 45 to 65 with alopecia areata. Some clones in this sample may be carry-over from other donors' samples. This CDR3 is CAGGYEQYF. CDR3 DNA: TGTGCCGGGGGCTACGAGCAGTACTTC. The whole variable domain, filled in from reference TRBV7-9 and TRBJ2-7, reads DTGVSQNPRHKITKRGQNVTFRCDPISEHNRLYWYRQTLGQGPEFLTYFQNEAQLEKSRLLSDRFSAERPKGSFSTLEIQRTEQGDSAMYLCAGGYEQYFGPGTRLTVT.